What follows are 6 T cell receptor beta chains derived from one specimen sequenced in a study of blood T cell repertoires in COVID-19. The assay was immunoSEQ multiplex PCR, and TCRdb's table has in-frame clones only and misses some. The table records some 200,000 clones, roughly 80% of them present only once. The sample was PBMCs or T cells enriched from blood (not recorded which). These receptors were obtained from an older woman with acute COVID-19.

The chain recombines TRBV11-2 with TRBJ2-1, with D possibly TRBD2 on 5 matching bases. This CDR3 is 15 amino acids long. Trimming left V 5 bases short and J 6 bases short, with 17 bases between. Germline assignment: CDR1 SGHAT and CDR2 FQNNGV. CDR3 sequence reads: CASSPQEVRFNEQFF. The CDR3 nucleotides read TGTGCCAGCAGCCCCCAGGAGGTCAGGTTCAATGAGCAGTTCTTC.

The chain joins TRBV7-2 to TRBJ1-2, with 7 bases that match TRBD1. The CDR3 length is 13 residues. Germline V CDR1 and CDR2: SGHTA, FQGNSA. Trimming removed 6 bases from V and 8 bases from J; junction bases left unmatched: 9. CDR3 in amino acids: CASRQQGSEGYTF. In DNA, the CDR3 is TGTGCCAGCAGACAACAGGGGTCTGAAGGCTACACCTTC.

This sequence joins TRBV19 and TRBJ2-1, with TRBD2 identical over 10 bases. J was trimmed by 3 bases and V by 8 bases; bases with no gene match: 7. Looked up from germline, CDR1 is LNHDA and CDR2 is SQIVND (reference sequence). The CDR3 has 15 residues. CDR3 amino acids: CASHSGGRYYNEQFF. CDR3 sequence (DNA): TGTGCCAGTCATAGCGGGGGGCGATACTACAATGAGCAGTTCTTC.

This chain connects TRBV25-1 to TRBJ2-7, with TRBD2 matching 7 bases. The CDR3 contains 16 residues. V shed 2 bases, J shed 4 bases, and the junction held 11 bases outside the gene matches. The V gene's germline CDR1 is MGHDK and CDR2 SYGVNS. The CDR3 DNA sequence: TGTGCCAGCAGTGAAGGGATTTGGGCGGGAGAGTACGAGCAGTACTTC. Amino acids: CASSEGIWAGEYEQYF.

In this sample, this clone turned up once. The chain combines TRBV6-2 or TRBV6-3 with TRBJ2-1, with 13 bases identical to TRBD2. Unmatched junction bases numbered 7, after V lost 6 bases and J lost 8 bases. The CDR3 spans 15 residues. In germline, CDR1 is MNHEY, CDR2 SVGEGT. CDR3 in DNA: TGTGCCAGCAGCCGACTAGCGGGAGGTCCCGATGAGCAGTTCTTC. Its translation: CASSRLAGGPDEQFF.

The genes are TRBV7-8 and TRBJ1-5, with D tentatively TRBD1 (5 bases). V lost 6 bases and J 4 bases, leaving 13 bases between the germline ends. The length of the CDR3 is 14 residues. Per the germline V gene, CDR1 is SGHVS and CDR2 is FQNEAQ. The CDR3 sequence is CASSPGGYNQPQHF. The CDR3 bases are TGTGCCAGCAGTCCCGGGGGGTATAATCAGCCCCAGCATTTT.